The clone carrying this TCR beta chain has just a few counts. Its antigen is still unknown. The data are from a study of neoadjuvant anti-PD-1 for oral cavity cancer. General study results and limits: Only a few patients per response group were TCR-analyzed; validation needed.

CDR3 length: 14 amino acids. Unmatched junction bases numbered 10, after V lost 7 bases and J lost 5 bases. Germline V gene data show CDR1 as MNHNS and CDR2 as SASEGT. Most tumor samples had 4 to 6 ug input DNA in two replicates. Generated by immunoSEQ multiplex PCR, the TCRdb table keeps only in-frame clones and is missing some. Among about 15,000 clones, 35% to 40% were seen once, and the ten largest hold 35% to 50%. Regarding time point: after neoadjuvant nivolumab, at surgical resection. The sequencing here drew on tumor tissue, taken after nivolumab (anti-PD-1) treatment. The chain employs TRBV6-1 and TRBJ2-5; 7 nucleotides align to TRBD2. The source is a person between 40 and 79 years old with oral cavity squamous cell carcinoma. DNA of the CDR3: TGTGCCAGCATTAGACTAGCCTCGAGGGAGACCCAGTACTTC. Its translation: CASIRLASRETQYF.